Presented here are 8 T cell receptor beta chains from one specimen sequenced in a study. In TCRdb, the 5' RACE reads were re-called with MiXCR into one record per CDR3 protein. The profile shows about 54,000 distinct CDR3 sequences, roughly 18% of them singletons. Material: naive CD4+ T cells sorted from blood. Noted subset: naive CD4+ T cells, CD4+CD45RA+CD25-. Receptors were obtained from a female donor with breast cancer.

This rearrangement joins TRBV6-1 to TRBJ2-2; TRBD1 matches 9 bases. The V segment lost 6 bases and the J segment 3 bases; nucleotides outside the gene matches: 11. Germline lookup yields CDR1 MNHNS and CDR2 SASEGT. The CDR3 runs to 17 residues. CDR3 sequence (DNA): TGTGCCAGCAGACGACGACGGACAGGGGATGACACCGGGGAGCTGTTTTTT. Encoded protein: CASRRRRTGDDTGELFF.

The V call is TRBV5-1, the J call TRBJ2-3; D call uncertain. CDR1 is SGHRS, CDR2 YFSETQ, per germline. Trimming removed 0 bases from V and 8 bases from J, with 13 bases in between. This CDR3 region has 14 residues. The CDR3 bases are TGCGCCAGCAGCTTGGCCTCTGAAATGGCTACGCAGTATTTT. Its translation: CASSLASEMATQYF.

Ten or more counts support this clonotype. V usage is TRBV24-1 and J usage is TRBJ2-1; 8 bases map to TRBD2. V trimming: 5 bases; J trimming: 7 bases; junction bases outside the gene matches: 6. There are 14 residues in the CDR3. Looked up from germline, CDR1 is KGHDR and CDR2 is SFDVKD. In nucleotides, the CDR3 is TGTGCCACCAGTGCAACGGGAGGGCGGAATGAGCAGTTCTTC. It yields the protein CATSATGGRNEQFF.

This clonotype was recorded a few times. The rearrangement links TRBV5-1 to TRBJ1-4, with TRBD1 matching over 8 bases. CDR1 and CDR2 from the germline V gene are SGHRS and YFSETQ. The J segment lost 7 bases and the V segment lost 0 bases, leaving 8 bases of the junction unmatched. CDR3 length equals 16 residues. CDR3 residues: CASSLDRGLSGEKLFF. The CDR3 DNA is TGCGCCAGCAGCTTGGACAGGGGGTTGAGCGGTGAAAAACTGTTTTTT.

The rearrangement joins TRBV3-1 to TRBJ1-1; D is undetermined. The V end lost 4 bases, the J end lost 11 bases, and 14 bases lay between the germline ends. This CDR3 spans 12 amino acids. Looked up from germline, CDR1 is LGHDT and CDR2 is YNNKEL (reference sequence). CDR3 in amino acids: CASSPGRGGAFF. DNA of the CDR3: TGTGCCAGCAGCCCCGGTCGAGGCGGGGCTTTCTTT.

The chain is built from TRBV2 and TRBJ2-1, with D possibly TRBD2 on 5 matching bases. The germline V gene encodes CDR1 SNHLY and CDR2 FYNNEI. This CDR3 contains 13 residues. The germline V and J ends were trimmed by 6 bases and 11 bases, with 17 bases remaining between them. DNA for the CDR3: TGTGCCAGCAGCCTCGAAGGGCTGACTAAGCAGTTCTTC. Its translation: CASSLEGLTKQFF.

This clonotype turned up a few times. The rearrangement links TRBV18 to TRBJ2-5, with TRBD1 as a possible D gene (6 bases). The CDR3 has 14 amino acids. The V gene lost 4 bases and the J gene lost 4 bases, with 13 bases spanning the gap. Germline V CDR1 and CDR2: KGHSH, LQKENI. The CDR3 region is CASSLRDNRETQYF. The CDR3 DNA reads TGTGCCAGCTCACTTCGGGACAACCGAGAGACCCAGTACTTC.

In its sample, this clonotype was seen many times. The V call is TRBV20-1, the J call TRBJ1-3; the D is unclear. CDR3 length: 13 residues. From germline, CDR1 is DFQATT and CDR2 SNEGSKA (reference sequence). V was clipped by 2 bases and J by 0 bases, with 5 bases between them. The CDR3 nucleotides are TGCAGTGCTAGATACAACTCTGGAAACACCATATATTTT. This sequence encodes CSARYNSGNTIYF.